The following is a T cell receptor beta chain sequence with its context. The antigen it binds to is not known. The input lacks base qualities; no much larger clone sits a single base away. The source of the sample is a study of CD4 T cells in relation to SARS-CoV-2 and coronaviruses (TCRdb year 2021). With respect to the entire study: The full convalescent cohort of 12 to 13 patients had a median age of approximately 35 years, ranging from roughly 21 to 80 years. At the level of individual TCR clonotypes, the study measured memory CD4+ T cell crossreactivity between SARS-CoV-2 spike protein and common cold coronavirus spike proteins. The approximately 12 convalescent patients included 8 males and 4 females; two subjects were Hispanic. For other donors in the study, expansion assays were sequenced with a different, Illumina-based TCR-beta assay. The Adaptive Biotechnologies TCR-sequencing kit was used to sequence samples from three pre-COVID donors and the naive versus memory experiments, whereas other data were Illumina-based. HLA restriction was mapped for shared crossreactive spike epitopes using patient-derived lymphoblastoid cell lines. Findings and caveats that apply to the study as a whole: Since the crossreactivity analysis centred on spike protein, crossreactivity against other viral proteins was not assessed. Memory CD4+ clonotypes crossrecognizing SARS-CoV-2 and at least one common cold coronavirus spike were found in approximately 60% of donors. Pre-pandemic and post-infection samples were not both contributed by any donor, so tracing of the source of pre-existing responses was limited. Significantly weaker SARS-CoV-2-driven expansion was shown by crossreactive clones than by monoreactive clones, consistent with antigenic imprinting. Sequencing naive versus memory cells indicated that the assay picks up memory recall responses, not primary responses primed during culture. The study was limited by small numbers of patients and tested TCRs.

The CDR3 runs 16 amino acids, cysteine and phenylalanine included. Left in the record is the CDR3 DNA by itself, 48 bases read in frame from the first base. CDR1 and CDR2 were assigned from the germline V gene as SNHLY and FYNNEI. V is cut by 6 bases and J by 1 base, and the space between the germline ends is 18 bases. Naive and memory CD4+ T cells were separated from cryopreserved PBMCs through CD4 enrichment, which was followed by EasySep naive CD4+ T cell enrichment. PBMCs were isolated from leukapheresis product or whole blood by Ficoll-Paque PLUS gradient centrifugation. PBMCs were either cryopreserved at -140 degrees C or used fresh in the expansion assay. The QIAamp Micro DNA Kit was used to extract genomic DNA from the CD4+ T cells. DNA from uncultured naive and memory CD4+ T cells underwent immunoSEQ TCR-beta sequencing at deep resolution. For the original study's pipeline: During preprocessing, nonproductive sequences were discarded, as were any CDR3s that did not begin with C, did not end with F or W, or were shorter than 7 amino acids. Cultured and uncultured naive and memory CD4+ repertoires were searched for previously identified spike- and CEF-reactive CDR3s. After three terminal residues were trimmed from each end, CDR3 homology was quantified as pairwise Levenshtein distance using the stringdist R package. TCRdb mirrors the immuneACCESS table, restricted to in-frame sequences. Some clones are absent from its copies; in checked studies, under half trace to an unresolved V gene, and the reason for the others is unknown. The V and J calls and clone size are taken from that table; D and trimming were inferred from the DNA. The sample profile shows 30,000 to 45,000 clones; approximately 90% of them were found once. 9.2% of the sample goes to the ten largest clones.

Input material: memory CD4+ T cells from PBMCs. The meaning of the sample's cell subset or site label: memory (non-naive) CD4+ T cells. The sequence is built from TRBV2 and TRBJ1-2; tentative D gene TRBD1, with 5 bases matching. The clonotype originates from an adult with COVID-19. The sequenced DNA is TGTGCCAGCAGCGGCCCACGTGGGGGGATTAACTATGGCTACACCTTC. This codes for CASSGPRGGINYGYTF.